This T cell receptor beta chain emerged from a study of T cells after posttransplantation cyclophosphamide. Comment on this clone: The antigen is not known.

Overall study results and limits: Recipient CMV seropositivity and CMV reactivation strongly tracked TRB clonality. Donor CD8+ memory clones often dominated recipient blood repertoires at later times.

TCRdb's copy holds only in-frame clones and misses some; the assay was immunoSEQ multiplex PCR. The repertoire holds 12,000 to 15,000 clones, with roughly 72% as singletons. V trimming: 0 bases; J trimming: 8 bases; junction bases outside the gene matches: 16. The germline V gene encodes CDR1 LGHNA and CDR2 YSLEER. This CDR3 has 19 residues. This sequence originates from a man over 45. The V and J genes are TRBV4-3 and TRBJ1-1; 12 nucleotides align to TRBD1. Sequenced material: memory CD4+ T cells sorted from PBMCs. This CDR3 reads CASSQEKPGQGAMRVEAFF. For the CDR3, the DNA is TGCGCCAGCAGCCAAGAAAAACCGGGACAGGGGGCCATGAGGGTAGAAGCTTTCTTT.